This TCR beta chain was profiled in a study of blood T cells in healthy people across ages. PBMCs, at least 6 million per sample, were isolated. It was with a sample-barcoded 5' primer and a J-beta primer mix that a second PCR of roughly 7 to 12 cycles was run. TCRdb independently ran MiXCR on the 5' RACE reads; one entry per CDR3 protein. The table lists around 1,800,000 distinct CDR3 sequences, 35% to 50% of them singletons. The origin of this receptor is a human donor in good health. The source material was blood.

This CDR3 reads CASSQGLAASTDTQYF. The CDR3 nucleotides are TGTGCCAGCAGCCAAGGACTAGCGGCTAGCACAGATACGCAGTATTTT. The chain recombines TRBV11-2 with TRBJ2-3, with 10 nucleotides matching TRBD2. There are 16 residues in the CDR3. The ends lost 5 bases at V and 0 bases at J; junction bases unmatched: 5. Germline-derived CDR1 and CDR2 are SGHAT and FQNNGV.